The 6 T cell receptor beta chains below were found in one sample sequenced in a study of vaccination effects on CD4 cells after COVID-19. Sequencing followed a ViraFEST assay step that expanded antigen-specific CD4+ T cells with viral peptide pools. Having been cultured for roughly 9 days, the cells underwent CD4+ T cell isolation. Absence of prior SARS-CoV-2 infection characterized the vaccine recipients, who showed negative nucleocapsid antibodies. For these receptors, no antigen is known. The protocol was immunoSEQ multiplex PCR, while the TCRdb copy is restricted to in-frame clones and leaves out a portion. The sample gives about 55,000 clones, around 68% of which show up once; about a sixth is in the top ten. Source: CD4+ T cells from PBMCs cultured with SARS-CoV-2 spike peptides, taken before COVID-19 vaccination. These receptors all stem from a human donor who received a COVID-19 vaccine.

CDR3 bases: TGCGCCAGCTCACAGGGGTTGGGTCTGCCCCAGCATTTT. Protein: CASSQGLGLPQHF. The chain couples TRBV5-1 to TRBJ1-5; 7 nucleotides align to TRBD1. CDR1 is SGHRS and CDR2 is YFSETQ in the germline V gene. After removal of 7 bases from V and 9 bases from J, the junction contained 10 bases not matched to a gene. The CDR3 contains 13 residues.

This clone was counted once. The chain couples TRBV12-5 to TRBJ1-3, with D possibly being TRBD1 (5 bases). The CDR3 runs to 15 residues. The germline V gene has CDR1 LGHNT and CDR2 FRNRAP. The V gene lost 1 base and the J gene lost 5 bases, with 12 bases spanning the gap. CDR3 protein: CASGLAGGSRNTIYF. DNA of the CDR3: TGTGCTAGTGGTTTGGCGGGGGGTTCCCGAAACACCATATATTTT.

This clone appeared a single time. This sequence joins TRBV6-1 and TRBJ1-5, with 8 bases identical to TRBD1. From germline, CDR1 is MNHNS and CDR2 SASEGT. J lost 9 bases, V lost 3 bases, and 7 bases had no gene match. The CDR3 has 14 amino acids. The CDR3 is CASSDGQGVSPQHF. The CDR3 bases are TGTGCCAGCAGTGATGGACAGGGAGTCTCGCCCCAGCATTTT.

This chain joins TRBV5-1 and TRBJ1-1; 7 bases are a match to TRBD1. J lost 5 bases, V lost 4 bases, and 5 bases had no gene match. The CDR3 contains 13 residues. Looked up from germline, CDR1 is SGHRS and CDR2 is YFSETQ. The DNA of the CDR3 is TGCGCCAGCAGCGTCGCACAGGGGACTGAAGCTTTCTTT. Translated, it gives CASSVAQGTEAFF.

The V call is TRBV7-2, the J call TRBJ2-3; no definite D call. CDR3 size: 14 residues. Trimming pared 3 bases from V and 0 bases from J, leaving 7 bases between. Germline V gene lookup returns CDR1 SGHTA and CDR2 FQGNSA. CDR3 in DNA: TGTGCCAGCAGCTTTGGCTCTAGCACAGATACGCAGTATTTT. It codes for CASSFGSSTDTQYF.

This clone appeared a single time. The V gene is TRBV6-5, the J gene TRBJ2-1; 8 bases are a match to TRBD2. Looked up from germline, CDR1 is MNHEY and CDR2 is SVGAGI. The V gene end was trimmed by 4 bases and the J gene end by 6 bases; junction bases not matched to a gene: 8. The CDR3 sequence is 15 residues long. The CDR3 DNA sequence: TGTGCCAGCAGTTCCGCCCGGGGGGGCCTCAATGAGCAGTTCTTC. It is translated as CASSSARGGLNEQFF.